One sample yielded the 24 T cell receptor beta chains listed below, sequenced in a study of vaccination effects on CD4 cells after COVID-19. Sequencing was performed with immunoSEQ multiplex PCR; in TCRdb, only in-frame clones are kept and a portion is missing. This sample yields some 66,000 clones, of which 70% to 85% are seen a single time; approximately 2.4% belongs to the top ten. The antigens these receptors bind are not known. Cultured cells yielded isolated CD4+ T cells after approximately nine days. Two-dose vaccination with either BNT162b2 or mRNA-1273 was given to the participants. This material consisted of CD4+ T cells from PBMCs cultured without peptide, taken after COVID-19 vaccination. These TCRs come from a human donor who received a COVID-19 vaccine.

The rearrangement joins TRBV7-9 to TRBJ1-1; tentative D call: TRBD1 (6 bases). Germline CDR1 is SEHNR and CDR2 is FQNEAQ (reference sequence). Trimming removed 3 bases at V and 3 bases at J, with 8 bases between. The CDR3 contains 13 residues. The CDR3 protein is CASSFSGDTEAFF. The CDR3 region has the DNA TGTGCCAGCAGCTTTTCAGGGGACACTGAAGCTTTCTTT.

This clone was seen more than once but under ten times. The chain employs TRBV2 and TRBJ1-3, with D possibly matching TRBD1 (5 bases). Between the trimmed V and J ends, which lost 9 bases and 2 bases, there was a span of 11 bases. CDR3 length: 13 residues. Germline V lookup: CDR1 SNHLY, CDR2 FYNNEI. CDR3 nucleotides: TGTGCCAGAAGGAGGGGCCCTGGAAACACCATATATTTT. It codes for CARRRGPGNTIYF.

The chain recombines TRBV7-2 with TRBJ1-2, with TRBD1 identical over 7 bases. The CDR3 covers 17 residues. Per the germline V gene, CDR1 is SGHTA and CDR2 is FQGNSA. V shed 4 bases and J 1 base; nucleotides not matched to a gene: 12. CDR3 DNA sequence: TGTGCCAGCAGCTCCGTTCCACAGGGGACCCTTAACTATGGCTACACCTTC. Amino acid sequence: CASSSVPQGTLNYGYTF.

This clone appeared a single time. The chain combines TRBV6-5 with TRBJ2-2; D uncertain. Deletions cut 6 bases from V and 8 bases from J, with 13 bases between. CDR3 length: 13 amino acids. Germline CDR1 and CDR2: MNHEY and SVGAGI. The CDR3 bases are TGTGCCAGCAGCCTTGGCTCGGCGGGGGAGCTGTTTTTT. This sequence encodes CASSLGSAGELFF.

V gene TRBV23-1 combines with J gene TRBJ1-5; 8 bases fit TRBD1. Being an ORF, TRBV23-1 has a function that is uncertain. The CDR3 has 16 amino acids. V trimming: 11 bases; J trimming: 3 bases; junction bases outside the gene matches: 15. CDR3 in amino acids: CASPWADRDINQPQHF. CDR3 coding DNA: TGCGCCTCCCCCTGGGCGGACAGGGACATCAATCAGCCCCAGCATTTT.

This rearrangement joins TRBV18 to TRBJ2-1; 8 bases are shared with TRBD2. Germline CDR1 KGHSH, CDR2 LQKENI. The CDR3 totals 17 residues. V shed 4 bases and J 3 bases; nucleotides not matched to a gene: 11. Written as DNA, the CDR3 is TGTGCCAGCTCACGAACGGGCCCCGGGGGGGACTACAATGAGCAGTTCTTC. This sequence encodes CASSRTGPGGDYNEQFF. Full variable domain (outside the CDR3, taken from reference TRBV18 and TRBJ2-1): NAGVMQNPRHLVRRRGQEARLRCSPMKGHSHVYWYRQLPEEGLKFMVYLQKENIIDESGMPKERFSAEFPKEGPSILRIQQVVRGDSAAYFCASSRTGPGGDYNEQFFGPGTRLTVL.

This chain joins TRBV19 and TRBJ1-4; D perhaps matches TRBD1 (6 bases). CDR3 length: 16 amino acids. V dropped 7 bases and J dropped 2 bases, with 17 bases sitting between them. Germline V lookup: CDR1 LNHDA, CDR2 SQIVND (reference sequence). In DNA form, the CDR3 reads TGTGCCAGTACCCCCGGCGGGGGCCCGACTAATGAAAAACTGTTTTTT. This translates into CASTPGGGPTNEKLFF.

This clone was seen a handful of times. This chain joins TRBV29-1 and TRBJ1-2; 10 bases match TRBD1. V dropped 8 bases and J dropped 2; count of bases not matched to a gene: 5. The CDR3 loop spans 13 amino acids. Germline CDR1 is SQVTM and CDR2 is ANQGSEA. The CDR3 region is CSTDRGQNYGYTF. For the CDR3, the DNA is TGCAGCACCGACAGGGGGCAGAACTATGGCTACACCTTC. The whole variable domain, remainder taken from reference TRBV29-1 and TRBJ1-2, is SAVISQKPSRDICQRGTSLTIQCQVDSQVTMMFWYRQQPGQSLTLIATANQGSEATYESGFVIDKFPISRPNLTFSTLTVSNMSPEDSSIYLCSTDRGQNYGYTFGSGTRLTVV.

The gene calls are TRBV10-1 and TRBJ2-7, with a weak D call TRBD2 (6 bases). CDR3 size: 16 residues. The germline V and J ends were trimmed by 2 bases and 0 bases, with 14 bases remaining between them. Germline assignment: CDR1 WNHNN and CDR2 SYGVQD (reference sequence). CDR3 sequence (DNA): TGCGCCAGCAGTGAGCCCGAACGGGGGAGCTCCTACGAGCAGTACGTC. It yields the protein CASSEPERGSSYEQYV.

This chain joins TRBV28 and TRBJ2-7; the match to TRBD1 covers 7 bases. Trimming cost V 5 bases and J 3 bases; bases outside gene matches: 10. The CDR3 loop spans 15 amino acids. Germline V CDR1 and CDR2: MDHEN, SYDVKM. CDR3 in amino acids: CASSPADRVGYEQYV. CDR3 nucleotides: TGTGCCAGCAGTCCCGCCGACAGGGTAGGCTACGAGCAGTACGTC.

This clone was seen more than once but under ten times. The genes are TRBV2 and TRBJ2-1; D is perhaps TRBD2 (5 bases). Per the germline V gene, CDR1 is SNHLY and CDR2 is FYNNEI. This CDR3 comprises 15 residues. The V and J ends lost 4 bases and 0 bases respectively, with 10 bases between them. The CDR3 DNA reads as TGTGCCAGCAGTGGACGGGCGGGCTCCTACAATGAGCAGTTCTTC. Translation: CASSGRAGSYNEQFF.

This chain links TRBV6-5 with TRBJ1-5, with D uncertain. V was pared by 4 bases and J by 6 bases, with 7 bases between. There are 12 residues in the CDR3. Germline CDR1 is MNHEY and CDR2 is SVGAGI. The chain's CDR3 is CASSSPGQPQHF. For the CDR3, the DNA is TGTGCCAGCAGTTCCCCCGGTCAGCCCCAGCATTTT.

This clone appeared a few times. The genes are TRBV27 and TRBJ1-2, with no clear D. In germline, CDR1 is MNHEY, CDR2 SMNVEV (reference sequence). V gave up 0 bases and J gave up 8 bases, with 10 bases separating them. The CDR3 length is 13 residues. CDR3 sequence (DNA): TGTGCCAGCAGTTTATCCCGGGGTCGGGGCTACACCTTC. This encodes CASSLSRGRGYTF.

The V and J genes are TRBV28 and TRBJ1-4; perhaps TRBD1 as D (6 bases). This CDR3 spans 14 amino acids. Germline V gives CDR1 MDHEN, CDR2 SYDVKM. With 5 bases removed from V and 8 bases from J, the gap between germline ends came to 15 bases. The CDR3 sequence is CASSLPGGGEKLFF. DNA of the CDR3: TGTGCCAGCAGTCTCCCCGGGGGCGGAGAAAAACTGTTTTTT.

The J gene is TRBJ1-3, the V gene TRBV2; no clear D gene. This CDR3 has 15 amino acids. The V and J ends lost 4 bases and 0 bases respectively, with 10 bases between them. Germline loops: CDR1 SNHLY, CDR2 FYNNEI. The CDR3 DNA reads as TGTGCCAGCAGTGTCGAGGGTGGCTCTGGAAACACCATATATTTT. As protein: CASSVEGGSGNTIYF.

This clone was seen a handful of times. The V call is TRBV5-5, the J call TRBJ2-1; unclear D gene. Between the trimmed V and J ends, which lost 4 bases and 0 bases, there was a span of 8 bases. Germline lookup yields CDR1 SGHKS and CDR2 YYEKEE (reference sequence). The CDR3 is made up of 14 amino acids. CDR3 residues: CASSDLSSYNEQFF. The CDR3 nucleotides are TGTGCCAGCAGCGACCTTAGCTCCTACAATGAGCAGTTCTTC. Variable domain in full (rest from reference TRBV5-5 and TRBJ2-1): DAGVTQSPTHLIKTRGQQVTLRCSPISGHKSVSWYQQVLGQGPQFIFQYYEKEERGRGNFPDRFSARQFPNYSSELNVNALLLGDSALYLCASSDLSSYNEQFFGPGTRLTVL.

The CDR3 DNA reads as TGTGCCAGCGGAATGGCCTACAATGAGCAGTTCTTC. It yields the protein CASGMAYNEQFF. This chain uses TRBV12-3 or TRBV12-4 with TRBJ2-1; D remains ambiguous. The CDR3 extends over 12 amino acids. The V gene lost 8 bases and the J gene lost 2 bases, with 7 bases spanning the gap.

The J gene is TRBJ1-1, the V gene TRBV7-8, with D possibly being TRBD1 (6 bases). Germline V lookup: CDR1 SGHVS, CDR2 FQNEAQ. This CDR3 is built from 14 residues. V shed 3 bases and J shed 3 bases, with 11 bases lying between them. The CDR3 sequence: CASSFTGSDTEAFF. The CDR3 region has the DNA TGTGCCAGCAGCTTCACAGGGTCGGACACTGAAGCTTTCTTT.

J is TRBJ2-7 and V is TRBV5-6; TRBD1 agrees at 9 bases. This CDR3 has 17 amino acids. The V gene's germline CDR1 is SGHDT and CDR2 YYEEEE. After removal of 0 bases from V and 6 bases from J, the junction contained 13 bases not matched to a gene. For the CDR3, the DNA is TGTGCCAGCAGCTTGGACAGGGGGCGAATGGGTTGGTCCGAGCAGTACGTC. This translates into CASSLDRGRMGWSEQYV.

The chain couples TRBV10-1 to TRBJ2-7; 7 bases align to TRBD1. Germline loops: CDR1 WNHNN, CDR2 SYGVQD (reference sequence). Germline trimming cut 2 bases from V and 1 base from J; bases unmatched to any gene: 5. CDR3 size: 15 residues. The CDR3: CASSETGVVSYEQYV. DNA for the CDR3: TGCGCCAGCAGTGAGACAGGGGTAGTTTCCTACGAGCAGTACGTC.

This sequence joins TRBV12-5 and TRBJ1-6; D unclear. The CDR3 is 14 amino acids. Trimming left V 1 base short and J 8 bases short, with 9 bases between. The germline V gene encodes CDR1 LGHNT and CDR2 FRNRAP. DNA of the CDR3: TGTGCTAGTGGTTTGGACAGTCCCTATTCACCCCTCCACTTT. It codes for CASGLDSPYSPLHF. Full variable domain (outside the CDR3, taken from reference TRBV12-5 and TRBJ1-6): DARVTQTPRHKVTEMGQEVTMRCQPILGHNTVFWYRQTMMQGLELLAYFRNRAPLDDSGMPKDRFSAEMPDATLATLKIQPSEPRDSAVYFCASGLDSPYSPLHFGNGTRLTVT.

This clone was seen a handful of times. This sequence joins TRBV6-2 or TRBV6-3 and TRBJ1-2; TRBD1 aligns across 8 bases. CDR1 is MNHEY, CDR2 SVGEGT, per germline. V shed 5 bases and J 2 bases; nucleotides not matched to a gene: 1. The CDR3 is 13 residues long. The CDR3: CASSRTGNYGYTF. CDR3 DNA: TGTGCCAGCAGTCGGACAGGGAACTATGGCTACACCTTC.

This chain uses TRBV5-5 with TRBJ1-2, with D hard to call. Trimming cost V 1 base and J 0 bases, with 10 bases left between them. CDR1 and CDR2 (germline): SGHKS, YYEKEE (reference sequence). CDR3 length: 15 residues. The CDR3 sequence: CASSLLALANYGYTF. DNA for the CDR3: TGTGCCAGCAGCTTGTTGGCCCTAGCTAACTATGGCTACACCTTC. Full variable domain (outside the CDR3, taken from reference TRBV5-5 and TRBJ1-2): DAGVTQSPTHLIKTRGQQVTLRCSPISGHKSVSWYQQVLGQGPQFIFQYYEKEERGRGNFPDRFSARQFPNYSSELNVNALLLGDSALYLCASSLLALANYGYTFGSGTRLTVV.

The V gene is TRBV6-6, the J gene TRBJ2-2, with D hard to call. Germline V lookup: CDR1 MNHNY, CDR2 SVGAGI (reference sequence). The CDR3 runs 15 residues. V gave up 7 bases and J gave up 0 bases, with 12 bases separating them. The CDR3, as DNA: TGTGCCAGCAACCGAGGTAACGCGAACACCGGGGAGCTGTTTTTT. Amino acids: CASNRGNANTGELFF.